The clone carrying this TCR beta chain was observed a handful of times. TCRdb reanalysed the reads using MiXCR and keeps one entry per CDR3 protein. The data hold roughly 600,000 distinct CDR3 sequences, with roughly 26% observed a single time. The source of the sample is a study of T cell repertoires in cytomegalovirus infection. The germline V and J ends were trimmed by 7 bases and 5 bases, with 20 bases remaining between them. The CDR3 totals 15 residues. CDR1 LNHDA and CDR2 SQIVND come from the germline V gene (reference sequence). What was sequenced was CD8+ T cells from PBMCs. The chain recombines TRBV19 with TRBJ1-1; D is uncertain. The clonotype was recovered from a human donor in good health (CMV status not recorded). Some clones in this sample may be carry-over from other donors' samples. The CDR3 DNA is TGTGCCAGTACCCTTGCAGAAAGGGAGTGGACTGAAGCTTTCTTT. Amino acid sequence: CASTLAEREWTEAFF.